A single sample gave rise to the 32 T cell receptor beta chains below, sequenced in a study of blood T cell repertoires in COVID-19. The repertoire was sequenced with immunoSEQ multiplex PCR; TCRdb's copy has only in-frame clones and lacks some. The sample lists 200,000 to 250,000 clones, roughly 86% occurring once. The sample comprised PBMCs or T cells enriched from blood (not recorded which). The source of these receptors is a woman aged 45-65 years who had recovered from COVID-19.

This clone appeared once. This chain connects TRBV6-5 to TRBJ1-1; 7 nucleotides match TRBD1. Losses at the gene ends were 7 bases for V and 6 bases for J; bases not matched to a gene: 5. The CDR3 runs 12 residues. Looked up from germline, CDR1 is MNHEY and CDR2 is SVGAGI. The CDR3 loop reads CASTRQGAEAFF. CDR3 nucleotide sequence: TGTGCCAGCACCCGACAGGGCGCTGAAGCTTTCTTT.

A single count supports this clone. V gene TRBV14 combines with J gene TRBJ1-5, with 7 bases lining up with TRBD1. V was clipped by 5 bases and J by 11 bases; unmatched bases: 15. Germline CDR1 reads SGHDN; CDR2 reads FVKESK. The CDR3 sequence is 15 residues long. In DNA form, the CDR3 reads TGTGCCAGCAGCAACCGACAGGGCTTGGTCCTTTCCCAGCATTTT. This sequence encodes CASSNRQGLVLSQHF.

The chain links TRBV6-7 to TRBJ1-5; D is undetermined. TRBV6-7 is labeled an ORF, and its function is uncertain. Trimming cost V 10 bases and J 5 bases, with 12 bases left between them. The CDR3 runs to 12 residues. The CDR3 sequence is CATTERDQPQHF. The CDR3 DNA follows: TGTGCCACCACCGAACGGGATCAGCCCCAGCATTTT.

CDR3 nucleotide sequence: TGTGCCAGCAGTCCAGTGACTAGCGGTTACAATGAGCAGTTCTTC. Its translation: CASSPVTSGYNEQFF. The chain combines TRBV28 with TRBJ2-1, with 9 bases aligning to TRBD2. The CDR3 is 15 amino acids. Germline assignment: CDR1 MDHEN and CDR2 SYDVKM. With 5 bases clipped from V and 4 bases from J, the junction kept 6 bases outside the gene matches. Filled out from reference TRBV28 and TRBJ2-1, the complete variable domain reads DVKVTQSSRYLVKRTGEKVFLECVQDMDHENMFWYRQDPGLGLRLIYFSYDVKMKEKGDIPEGYSVSREKKERFSLILESASTNQTSMYLCASSPVTSGYNEQFFGPGTRLTVL.

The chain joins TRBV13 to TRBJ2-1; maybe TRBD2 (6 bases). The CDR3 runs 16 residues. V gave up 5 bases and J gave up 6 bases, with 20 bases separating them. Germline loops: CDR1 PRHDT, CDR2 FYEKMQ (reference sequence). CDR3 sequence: CASSRATPSGVNEQFF. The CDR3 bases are TGTGCCAGCAGCCGCGCCACCCCCTCGGGGGTCAATGAGCAGTTCTTC.

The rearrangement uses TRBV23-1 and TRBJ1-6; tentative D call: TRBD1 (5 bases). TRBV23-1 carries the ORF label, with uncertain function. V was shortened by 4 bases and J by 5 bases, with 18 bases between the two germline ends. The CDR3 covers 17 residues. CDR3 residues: CASSPEDISINNSPLHF. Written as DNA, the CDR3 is TGCGCCAGCAGTCCTGAGGACATAAGTATAAATAATTCACCCCTCCACTTT.

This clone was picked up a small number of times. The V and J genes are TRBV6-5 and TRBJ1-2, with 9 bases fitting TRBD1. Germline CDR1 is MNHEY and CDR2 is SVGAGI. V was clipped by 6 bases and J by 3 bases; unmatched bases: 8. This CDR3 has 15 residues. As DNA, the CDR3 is TGTGCCAGCAGACTTGGACAGGGGTGGGACTATGGCTACACCTTC. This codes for CASRLGQGWDYGYTF.

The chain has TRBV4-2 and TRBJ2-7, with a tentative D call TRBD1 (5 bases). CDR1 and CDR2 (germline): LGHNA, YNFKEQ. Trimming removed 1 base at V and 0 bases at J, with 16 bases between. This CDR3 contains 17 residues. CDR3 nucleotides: TGTGCCAGCAGCCAAGGGTCCAGGGTAGACTTCTCCTACGAGCAGTACTTC. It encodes CASSQGSRVDFSYEQYF.

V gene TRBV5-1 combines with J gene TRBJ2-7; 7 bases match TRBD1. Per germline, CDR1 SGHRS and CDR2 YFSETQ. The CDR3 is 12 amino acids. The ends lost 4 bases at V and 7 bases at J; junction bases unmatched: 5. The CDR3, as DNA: TGCGCCAGCAGCCTGCAGGGGGAAGAGCAGTACTTC. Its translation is CASSLQGEEQYF.

The CDR3 loop reads CASSRTTGSSYEQYF. The DNA for the CDR3 is TGTGCCAGCAGCCGGACGACGGGGTCCTCCTACGAGCAGTACTTC. The chain links TRBV5-4 to TRBJ2-7; D is perhaps TRBD2 (5 bases). Germline V gene data show CDR1 as SGHNT and CDR2 as YYREEE (reference sequence). Trimming left V 4 bases short and J 0 bases short, with 14 bases between. The CDR3 totals 15 residues. Full variable domain (remainder filled in from reference TRBV5-4 and TRBJ2-7): ETGVTQSPTHLIKTRGQQVTLRCSSQSGHNTVSWYQQALGQGPQFIFQYYREEENGRGNFPPRFSGLQFPNYSSELNVNALELDDSALYLCASSRTTGSSYEQYFGPGTRLTVT.

DNA for the CDR3: TGTGCCGGCCGCCTAGGGACTAGCGGGAATTACTACGAGCAGTACTTC. This gives the protein CAGRLGTSGNYYEQYF. This chain joins TRBV30 and TRBJ2-7; 13 bases agree with TRBD2. Per the germline V gene, CDR1 is GTSNPN and CDR2 is SVGIG (reference sequence). The junction had 13 bases not matched to a gene; V was cut back by 8 bases and J by 3 bases. The CDR3 covers 16 residues.

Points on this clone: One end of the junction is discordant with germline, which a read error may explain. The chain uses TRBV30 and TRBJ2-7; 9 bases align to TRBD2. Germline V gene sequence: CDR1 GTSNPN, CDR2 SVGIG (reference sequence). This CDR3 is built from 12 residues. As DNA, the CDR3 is TGTGCCTGGAATACAGGTGGCGGGGGGGGTCGGTTC. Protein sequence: CAWNTGGGGGRF.

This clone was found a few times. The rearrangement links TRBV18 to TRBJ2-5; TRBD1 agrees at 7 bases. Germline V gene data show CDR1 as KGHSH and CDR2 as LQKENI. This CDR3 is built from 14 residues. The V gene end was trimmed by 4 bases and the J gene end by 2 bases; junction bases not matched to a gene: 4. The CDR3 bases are TGTGCCAGCTCACTGACAGGGAATCAAGAGACCCAGTACTTC. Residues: CASSLTGNQETQYF. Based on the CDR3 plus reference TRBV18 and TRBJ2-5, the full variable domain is NAGVMQNPRHLVRRRGQEARLRCSPMKGHSHVYWYRQLPEEGLKFMVYLQKENIIDESGMPKERFSAEFPKEGPSILRIQQVVRGDSAAYFCASSLTGNQETQYFGPGTRLLVL.

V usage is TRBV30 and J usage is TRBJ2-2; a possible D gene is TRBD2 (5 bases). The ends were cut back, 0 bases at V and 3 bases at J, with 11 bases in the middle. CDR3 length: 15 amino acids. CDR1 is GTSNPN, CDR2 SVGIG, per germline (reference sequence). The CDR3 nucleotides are TGTGCCTGGAGTGTACAGAGGCGGGACACCGGGGAGCTGTTTTTT. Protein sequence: CAWSVQRRDTGELFF.

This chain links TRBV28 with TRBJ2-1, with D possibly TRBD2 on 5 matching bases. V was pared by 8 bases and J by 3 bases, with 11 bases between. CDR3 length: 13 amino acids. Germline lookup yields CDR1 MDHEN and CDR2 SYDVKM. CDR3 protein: CASRGGVYNEQFF. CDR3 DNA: TGTGCCAGCCGAGGAGGTGTCTACAATGAGCAGTTCTTC. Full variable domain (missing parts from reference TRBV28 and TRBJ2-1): DVKVTQSSRYLVKRTGEKVFLECVQDMDHENMFWYRQDPGLGLRLIYFSYDVKMKEKGDIPEGYSVSREKKERFSLILESASTNQTSMYLCASRGGVYNEQFFGPGTRLTVL.

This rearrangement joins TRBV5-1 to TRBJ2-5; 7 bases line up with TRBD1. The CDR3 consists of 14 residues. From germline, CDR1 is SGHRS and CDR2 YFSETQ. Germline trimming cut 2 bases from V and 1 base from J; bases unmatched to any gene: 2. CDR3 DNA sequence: TGCGCCAGCAGCTTCACAGGGGTCCAAGAGACCCAGTACTTC. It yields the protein CASSFTGVQETQYF.

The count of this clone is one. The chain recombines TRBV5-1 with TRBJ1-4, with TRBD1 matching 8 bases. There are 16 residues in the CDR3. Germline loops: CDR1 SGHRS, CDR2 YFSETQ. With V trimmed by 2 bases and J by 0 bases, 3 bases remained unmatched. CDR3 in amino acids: CASSFQGAATNEKLFF. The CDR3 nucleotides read TGCGCCAGCAGCTTCCAGGGGGCAGCAACTAATGAAAAACTGTTTTTT.

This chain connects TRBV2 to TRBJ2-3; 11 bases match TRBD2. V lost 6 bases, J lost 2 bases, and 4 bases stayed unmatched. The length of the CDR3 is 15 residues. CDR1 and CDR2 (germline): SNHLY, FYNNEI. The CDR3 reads CASREGLADTDTQYF. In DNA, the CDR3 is TGTGCCAGCAGGGAGGGACTAGCGGACACAGATACGCAGTATTTT.

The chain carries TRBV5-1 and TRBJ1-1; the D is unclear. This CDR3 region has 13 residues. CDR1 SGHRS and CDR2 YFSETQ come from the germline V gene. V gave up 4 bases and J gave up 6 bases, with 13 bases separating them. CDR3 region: CASSVRSVAEAFF. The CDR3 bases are TGCGCCAGCAGCGTACGTAGCGTGGCTGAAGCTTTCTTT.

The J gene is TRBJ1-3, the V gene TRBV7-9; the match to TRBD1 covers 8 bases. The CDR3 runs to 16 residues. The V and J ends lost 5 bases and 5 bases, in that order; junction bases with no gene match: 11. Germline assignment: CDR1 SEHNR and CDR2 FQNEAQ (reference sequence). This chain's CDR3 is CASSESQGASRNTIYF. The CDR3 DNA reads TGTGCCAGCAGCGAGAGTCAGGGGGCTTCGCGAAACACCATATATTTT.

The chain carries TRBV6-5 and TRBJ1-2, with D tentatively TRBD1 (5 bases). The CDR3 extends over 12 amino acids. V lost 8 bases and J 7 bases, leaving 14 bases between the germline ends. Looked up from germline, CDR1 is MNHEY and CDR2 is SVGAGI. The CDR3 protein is CASGAGRGGYTF. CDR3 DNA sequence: TGTGCCAGCGGGGCGGGGCGGGGTGGCTACACCTTC.

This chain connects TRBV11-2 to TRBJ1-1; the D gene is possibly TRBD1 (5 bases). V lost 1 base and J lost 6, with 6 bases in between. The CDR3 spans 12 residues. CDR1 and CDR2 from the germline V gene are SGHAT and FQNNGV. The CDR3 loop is CASSLAGPEAFF. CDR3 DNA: TGTGCCAGCAGCTTAGCAGGGCCTGAAGCTTTCTTT.

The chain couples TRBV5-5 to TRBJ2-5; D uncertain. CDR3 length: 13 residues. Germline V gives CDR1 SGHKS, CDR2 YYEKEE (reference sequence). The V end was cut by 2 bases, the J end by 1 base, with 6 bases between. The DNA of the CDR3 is TGTGCCAGCAGCTTCACCAGCCAAGAGACCCAGTACTTC. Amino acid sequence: CASSFTSQETQYF.

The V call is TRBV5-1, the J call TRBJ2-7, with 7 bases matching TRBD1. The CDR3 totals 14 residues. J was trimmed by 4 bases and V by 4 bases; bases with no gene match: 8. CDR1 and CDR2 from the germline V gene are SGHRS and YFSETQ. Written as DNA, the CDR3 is TGCGCCAGCAGCATACCCGGGACAGAGTACGAGCAGTACTTC. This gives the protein CASSIPGTEYEQYF.

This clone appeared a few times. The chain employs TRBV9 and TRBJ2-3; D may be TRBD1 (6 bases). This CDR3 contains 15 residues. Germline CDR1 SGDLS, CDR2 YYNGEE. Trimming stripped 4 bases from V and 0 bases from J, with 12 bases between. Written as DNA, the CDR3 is TGTGCCAGCAGCCGTGTGGGGGCTAGCACAGATACGCAGTATTTT. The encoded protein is CASSRVGASTDTQYF.

CDR3: CASSYLRWSLGEQFF. DNA for the CDR3: TGTGCCAGCAGTTACCTACGGTGGAGTTTGGGTGAGCAGTTCTTC. The chain combines TRBV28 with TRBJ2-1; D not resolved. The CDR3 runs 15 residues. Germline V gives CDR1 MDHEN, CDR2 SYDVKM. With 4 bases removed from V and 9 bases from J, the gap between germline ends came to 19 bases.

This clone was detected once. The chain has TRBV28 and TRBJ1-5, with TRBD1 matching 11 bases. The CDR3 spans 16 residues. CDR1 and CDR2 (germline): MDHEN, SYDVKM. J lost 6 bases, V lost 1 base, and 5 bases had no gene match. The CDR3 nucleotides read TGTGCCAGCAGTTTATCGTGGACAGGGGGCAGTCAGCCCCAGCATTTT. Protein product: CASSLSWTGGSQPQHF.

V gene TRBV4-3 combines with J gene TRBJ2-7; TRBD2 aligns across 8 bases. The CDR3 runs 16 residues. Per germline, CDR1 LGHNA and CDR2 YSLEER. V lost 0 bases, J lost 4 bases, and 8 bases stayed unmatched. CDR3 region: CASSQDLAGGSYEQYF. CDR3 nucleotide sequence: TGCGCCAGCAGCCAAGATTTGGCGGGAGGCTCTTACGAGCAGTACTTC.

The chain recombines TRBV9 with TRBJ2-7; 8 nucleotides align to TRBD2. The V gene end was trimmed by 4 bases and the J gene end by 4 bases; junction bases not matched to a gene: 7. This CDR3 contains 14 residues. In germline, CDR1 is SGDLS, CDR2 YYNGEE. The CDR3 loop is CASSPLAELYEQYF. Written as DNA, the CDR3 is TGTGCCAGCAGCCCACTAGCGGAGTTATACGAGCAGTACTTC. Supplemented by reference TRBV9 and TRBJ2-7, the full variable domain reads DSGVTQTPKHLITATGQRVTLRCSPRSGDLSVYWYQQSLDQGLQFLIQYYNGEERAKGNILERFSAQQFPDLHSELNLSSLELGDSALYFCASSPLAELYEQYFGPGTRLTVT.

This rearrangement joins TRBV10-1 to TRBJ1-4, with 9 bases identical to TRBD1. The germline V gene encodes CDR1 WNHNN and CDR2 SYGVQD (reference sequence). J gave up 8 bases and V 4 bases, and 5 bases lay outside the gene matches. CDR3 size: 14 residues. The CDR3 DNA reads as TGCGCCAGCAGTGCCGGGACAGGGAAAGAAAAACTGTTTTTT. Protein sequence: CASSAGTGKEKLFF.

The CDR3 DNA is TGTGCCAGCAGCTTAAATGTGGCACGCACAGATACGCAGTATTTT. The encoded protein is CASSLNVARTDTQYF. The V and J genes are TRBV11-2 and TRBJ2-3; D is undetermined. Trimming took 2 bases from V and 1 from J, leaving 10 bases between them. The germline CDR1 and CDR2 sequences are SGHAT and FQNNGV. The CDR3 consists of 15 residues. Based on the CDR3 plus reference TRBV11-2 and TRBJ2-3, the full variable domain is EAGVAQSPRYKIIEKRQSVAFWCNPISGHATLYWYQQILGQGPKLLIQFQNNGVVDDSQLPKDRFSAERLKGVDSTLKIQPAKLEDSAVYLCASSLNVARTDTQYFGPGTRLTVL.

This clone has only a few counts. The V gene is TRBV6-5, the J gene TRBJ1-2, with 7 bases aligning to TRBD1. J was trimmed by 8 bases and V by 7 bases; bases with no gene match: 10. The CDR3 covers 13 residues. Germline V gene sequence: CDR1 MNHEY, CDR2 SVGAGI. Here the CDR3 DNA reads TGTGCCAGCAACCAACTAGGGGGCGGCGGCTACACCTTC. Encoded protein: CASNQLGGGGYTF.